These 18 T cell receptor beta chains came from one sample sequenced in a study of neurological immune-mediated disorders. TCRdb redid the calling of the 5' RACE reads with MiXCR, one entry per CDR3 protein. Counted here are about 21,000 distinct CDR3 sequences, roughly 15% occurring once; the ten biggest clones make up over 12%. Sequencing input: PBMCs. These receptors all come from a female donor with HTLV-1-associated myelopathy (HAM/TSP).

The rearrangement uses TRBV28 and TRBJ2-3; TRBD1 aligns across 8 bases. CDR1 and CDR2 from the germline V gene are MDHEN and SYDVKM. This CDR3 contains 14 residues. The V and J ends lost 6 bases and 8 bases, in that order; junction bases with no gene match: 10. CDR3 residues: CASSLTDRVGTQYF. DNA of the CDR3: TGTGCCAGCAGCCTAACGGACAGGGTTGGTACGCAGTATTTT.

J is TRBJ2-5 and V is TRBV9, with 10 positions matching TRBD2. J gave up 3 bases and V 2 bases, and 1 base lay outside the gene matches. There are 14 residues in the CDR3. In germline, CDR1 is SGDLS, CDR2 YYNGEE. CDR3 coding DNA: TGTGCCAGCAGCGTTGGACTAGCGGAAGAGACCCAGTACTTC. Protein: CASSVGLAEETQYF. The whole variable domain, filled in from reference TRBV9 and TRBJ2-5, reads DSGVTQTPKHLITATGQRVTLRCSPRSGDLSVYWYQQSLDQGLQFLIQYYNGEERAKGNILERFSAQQFPDLHSELNLSSLELGDSALYFCASSVGLAEETQYFGPGTRLLVL.

This chain connects TRBV20-1 to TRBJ1-1; D ambiguous. Trimming left V 3 bases short and J 1 base short, with 6 bases between. CDR3 length equals 12 residues. Germline V CDR1 and CDR2: DFQATT, SNEGSKA (reference sequence). The CDR3 DNA is TGCAGTGCTAGTGCAGAGAACACTGAAGCTTTCTTT. Protein sequence: CSASAENTEAFF.

The CDR3 coding sequence is TGCAGTGCTGACCGCCGGGACAGGGCCGCAGATACGCAGTATTTT. Translation: CSADRRDRAADTQYF. The V and J genes are TRBV20-1 and TRBJ2-3; 9 bases agree with TRBD1. Germline CDR1 is DFQATT and CDR2 is SNEGSKA (reference sequence). V shed 5 bases and J 4 bases; nucleotides not matched to a gene: 10. This CDR3 spans 15 amino acids.

This clonotype was observed at least ten times. J is TRBJ1-4 and V is TRBV7-9; D gene ambiguous. This CDR3 is built from 14 residues. Per germline, CDR1 SEHNR and CDR2 FQNEAQ (reference sequence). V shed 6 bases and J shed 4 bases, with 12 bases lying between them. The CDR3 sequence is CASSSRFGNEKLFF. The DNA for the CDR3 is TGTGCCAGCAGTTCCCGCTTTGGTAATGAAAAACTGTTTTTT.

This clonotype was counted at least ten times. This rearrangement joins TRBV24-1 to TRBJ2-6; the D is unclear. This CDR3 comprises 17 residues. CDR1 and CDR2 from the germline V gene are KGHDR and SFDVKD. With 2 bases removed from V and 1 base from J, the gap between germline ends came to 11 bases. CDR3 protein: CATSDSAPGSGANVLTF. In nucleotides, the CDR3 is TGTGCCACCAGTGATTCGGCACCGGGTTCTGGGGCCAACGTCCTGACTTTC.

As to this clonotype: The junction differs from germline at one of its ends, possibly a read error. The chain links TRBV20-1 to TRBJ2-1, with TRBD1 as a possible D gene (6 bases). The CDR3 spans 14 residues. Germline V gene sequence: CDR1 DFQATT, CDR2 SNEGSKA (reference sequence). CDR3 nucleotides: TGCAGTGTTAGAATACAGGGCCTGTCAAATGAGCAGTTCTTC. Residues: CSVRIQGLSNEQFF.

This clonotype appeared many times. J is TRBJ2-5 and V is TRBV20-1; the match to TRBD2 covers 10 bases. In germline, CDR1 is DFQATT, CDR2 SNEGSKA (reference sequence). V was pared by 1 base and J by 1 base, with 9 bases of the junction left unmatched. The CDR3 sequence is 17 residues long. The CDR3 sequence is CSARGGSGGASQETQYF. The CDR3 bases are TGCAGTGCTAGAGGGGGAAGCGGGGGGGCCAGCCAAGAGACCCAGTACTTC.

This clonotype rates as medium-sized. This chain connects TRBV12-3 or TRBV12-4 to TRBJ2-7, with D possibly called TRBD1 or TRBD2 (5 bases each). V gave up 6 bases and J gave up 4 bases, with 19 bases separating them. This CDR3 is 15 amino acids long. This CDR3 is CASSPGPSSAYEQYF. The CDR3 DNA reads as TGTGCCAGCAGCCCGGGACCGTCTTCGGCTTACGAGCAGTACTTC.

This clonotype has more than one count but fewer than ten. The genes are TRBV5-6 and TRBJ2-2; D is possibly TRBD1 (5 bases). V was trimmed by 4 bases and J by 7 bases, leaving 14 bases between them. The CDR3 contains 14 residues. Germline V gene lookup returns CDR1 SGHDT and CDR2 YYEEEE. The CDR3: CASSPRVRVGELFF. The CDR3 bases are TGTGCCAGCAGCCCCAGGGTCCGTGTCGGGGAGCTGTTTTTT.

Many counts were recorded for this clonotype. The V and J genes are TRBV7-3 and TRBJ2-2; D is undetermined. Germline V lookup: CDR1 SGHTA, CDR2 FQGTGA. With 5 bases removed from V and 0 bases from J, the gap between germline ends came to 7 bases. The CDR3 spans 14 residues. The CDR3 loop is CASSAGTNTGELFF. CDR3 bases: TGTGCCAGCAGCGCAGGAACGAACACCGGGGAGCTGTTTTTT. The full variable domain, in which reference TRBV7-3 and TRBJ2-2 provide the parts outside the CDR3, is GAGVSQTPSNKVTEKGKYVELRCDPISGHTALYWYRQSLGQGPEFLIYFQGTGAADDSGLPNDRFFAVRPEGSVSTLKIQRTERGDSAVYLCASSAGTNTGELFFGEGSRLTVL.

This clonotype was recorded at least ten times. The chain carries TRBV6-2 or TRBV6-3 and TRBJ2-1; D not resolved. V was clipped by 1 base and J by 3 bases, with 4 bases between them. The CDR3 totals 13 residues. Germline CDR1 reads MNHEY; CDR2 reads SVGEGT. The CDR3 nucleotides read TGTGCCAGCAGTTACTTAGGCTACAATGAGCAGTTCTTC. Amino acids: CASSYLGYNEQFF.

Concerning this clonotype itself: One base away lies a much larger clone, so this may be a sequencing read error. The V gene is TRBV6-2 or TRBV6-3, the J gene TRBJ1-1; 7 bases are shared with TRBD1. Germline V gene data show CDR1 as MNHEY and CDR2 as SVGEGT. The CDR3 is made up of 13 amino acids. The CDR3 sequence: CASSDRENTEDFF. Here the CDR3 DNA reads TGTGCCAGCAGTGACAGGGAGAACACTGAAGATTTCTTT.

This clonotype showed up many times. The rearrangement joins TRBV10-3 to TRBJ2-1, with 8 bases lining up with TRBD1. This CDR3 has 16 amino acids. CDR1 is ENHRY and CDR2 is SYGVKD in the germline V gene. J lost 6 bases, V lost 10 bases, and 17 bases had no gene match. CDR3 DNA: TGTGCCACCGGTTCACGCTACGGGACAGGAAGCAATGAGCAGTTCTTC. Protein: CATGSRYGTGSNEQFF.

In this sample, this clonotype turned up many times. The chain carries TRBV11-3 and TRBJ2-7; 8 bases line up with TRBD1. Germline-derived CDR1 and CDR2 are SGHNT and YENEEA. CDR3 length: 15 amino acids. V lost 5 bases, J lost 5 bases, and 11 bases stayed unmatched. The DNA of the CDR3 is TGTGCCAGCAGCCGAACCCGGACAGGGATCCACGAGCAGTACTTC. Protein: CASSRTRTGIHEQYF.

This clonotype was recorded many times. The chain employs TRBV6-5 and TRBJ2-2, with D uncertain. Trimming cost V 2 bases and J 0 bases, with 4 bases left between them. Germline V lookup: CDR1 MNHEY, CDR2 SVGAGI. CDR3 size: 14 residues. CDR3 residues: CASSYDTNTGELFF. CDR3 nucleotide sequence: TGTGCCAGCAGTTACGATACGAACACCGGGGAGCTGTTTTTT.

By share, this clonotype counts as medium-sized (0.01 to 0.1%). V and J are TRBV28 and TRBJ2-3, with 15 bases lining up with TRBD2. After removal of 4 bases from V and 5 bases from J, the junction contained 10 bases not matched to a gene. The germline CDR1 and CDR2 sequences are MDHEN and SYDVKM. The CDR3 spans 18 residues. The CDR3 DNA reads as TGTGCCAGCAGTTCACAAGGACTAGCGGGGGGGCAGGGAGATACGCAGTATTTT. Translation: CASSSQGLAGGQGDTQYF. Full variable domain (rest looked up from reference TRBV28 and TRBJ2-3): DVKVTQSSRYLVKRTGEKVFLECVQDMDHENMFWYRQDPGLGLRLIYFSYDVKMKEKGDIPEGYSVSREKKERFSLILESASTNQTSMYLCASSSQGLAGGQGDTQYFGPGTRLTVL.

Ten or more counts support this clonotype. V usage is TRBV7-2 and J usage is TRBJ2-7; 9 nucleotides agree with TRBD1. This CDR3 region has 13 residues. With 5 bases clipped from V and 5 bases from J, the junction kept 4 bases outside the gene matches. Looked up from germline, CDR1 is SGHTA and CDR2 is FQGNSA. CDR3 protein: CASSQDRGDEQYF. CDR3 bases: TGTGCCAGCAGCCAAGACAGGGGGGACGAGCAGTACTTC.